The 22 T cell receptor beta chains below come from one sample, sequenced in a study of T-cell memory formation after mild COVID-19. One entry per CDR3 protein, called by TCRdb with MiXCR from the 5' RACE reads. The sample has some 260,000 distinct CDR3 sequences, around 17% seen once. Sequencing was done on a sample of PBMCs or a T cell subset sorted from them (not recorded which). The receptors were gathered from a man younger than 35 who had mild COVID-19 (a few samples of this study predate the infection). Cell type and time point are not known.

This clonotype has just a few counts. The chain couples TRBV25-1 to TRBJ1-1, with D possibly matching TRBD1 (5 bases). Germline V gene lookup returns CDR1 MGHDK and CDR2 SYGVNS. This CDR3 spans 13 amino acids. Trimming pared 3 bases from V and 10 bases from J, leaving 15 bases between. CDR3 sequence: CASSDLALDRAFF. CDR3 sequence (DNA): TGTGCCAGCAGTGACCTAGCGCTTGACAGAGCTTTCTTT.

This clonotype was seen more than once but under ten times. This rearrangement joins TRBV5-1 to TRBJ2-3; a possible D gene is TRBD1 (6 bases). Germline loops: CDR1 SGHRS, CDR2 YFSETQ. V was cut by 3 bases and J by 7 bases, with 12 bases left in between. The CDR3 runs 13 residues. CDR3 nucleotide sequence: TGCGCCAGCAGCTACAGGGAGAGTAATACGCAGTATTTT. Residues: CASSYRESNTQYF.

J is TRBJ2-1 and V is TRBV10-3; D perhaps matches TRBD2 (6 bases). The CDR3 contains 15 residues. Germline V gene lookup returns CDR1 ENHRY and CDR2 SYGVKD. Trimming left V 7 bases short and J 5 bases short, with 18 bases between. This chain's CDR3 is CAIKGSGAENNEQFF. The CDR3 nucleotides are TGTGCCATCAAGGGTAGCGGCGCGGAAAACAATGAGCAGTTCTTC.

There are a few counts of this clonotype. In DNA, the CDR3 is TGTGCCAGCAGTTACCTCTCCCCGGGGGGAGCTTTCTTT. Protein product: CASSYLSPGGAFF. The rearrangement uses TRBV6-6 and TRBJ1-1; possibly TRBD1 for D (5 bases). The V end lost 2 bases, the J end lost 10 bases, and 14 bases lay between the germline ends. This CDR3 is built from 13 residues. The germline gives CDR1 MNHNY, CDR2 SVGAGI (reference sequence).

The chain couples TRBV12-3 or TRBV12-4 to TRBJ1-1; no reliable D call. CDR3 size: 12 residues. Trimming stripped 5 bases from V and 9 bases from J, with 13 bases between. For the CDR3, the DNA is TGTGCCAGCAGTACCAAAAACGGTCAAGCTTTCTTT. Translation: CASSTKNGQAFF.

This clonotype was recorded many times. The CDR3 loop is CASSQDRTGDYEQYF. In nucleotides, the CDR3 is TGCGCCAGCAGCCAAGATAGGACAGGCGATTACGAGCAGTACTTC. The J gene is TRBJ2-7, the V gene TRBV4-3; 7 nucleotides line up with TRBD1. V dropped 0 bases and J dropped 4; count of bases not matched to a gene: 6. The CDR3 is made up of 15 amino acids. Germline V gene sequence: CDR1 LGHNA, CDR2 YSLEER.

The V and J genes are TRBV7-2 and TRBJ1-6; D gene unclear. This CDR3 comprises 15 residues. Trimming took 2 bases from V and 7 from J, leaving 12 bases between them. Germline V gives CDR1 SGHTA, CDR2 FQGNSA. This CDR3 reads CASSLRPGLNSPLHF. The CDR3 DNA follows: TGTGCCAGCAGCTTACGCCCGGGATTAAATTCACCCCTCCACTTT.

The gene calls are TRBV24-1 and TRBJ2-3; the match to TRBD1 covers 8 bases. CDR1 and CDR2 from the germline V gene are KGHDR and SFDVKD. This CDR3 spans 15 amino acids. Unmatched junction bases numbered 10, after V lost 6 bases and J lost 6 bases. The CDR3 coding sequence is TGTGCCACCAGTAAGACGGGACAGGTAACCGATACGCAGTATTTT. This encodes CATSKTGQVTDTQYF.

The V gene is TRBV6-2 or TRBV6-3, the J gene TRBJ2-5, with 12 bases aligning to TRBD2. V lost 0 bases and J lost 5; bases outside the gene matches: 1. This CDR3 has 15 amino acids. The germline V gene encodes CDR1 MNHEY and CDR2 SVGEGT. This chain's CDR3 is CASSYSGTSGETQYF. The CDR3 DNA follows: TGTGCCAGCAGTTACTCGGGGACTAGCGGGGAGACCCAGTACTTC.

This clonotype was counted ten times or more. The V call is TRBV15, the J call TRBJ2-7, with D unresolved. Looked up from germline, CDR1 is LNHNV and CDR2 is YYDKDF (reference sequence). The CDR3 loop spans 12 amino acids. Between the trimmed V and J ends, which lost 2 bases and 6 bases, there was a span of 8 bases. CDR3 bases: TGTGCCACCAGCAGAAATTTGGGCGAGCAGTACGTC. It yields the protein CATSRNLGEQYV.

DNA of the CDR3: TGTGCCAGCAGAGAAGGACAGGAAGGTGTCTACGAGCAGTACGTC. Protein product: CASREGQEGVYEQYV. V gene TRBV28 combines with J gene TRBJ2-7, with 7 bases lining up with TRBD1. The CDR3 has 15 amino acids. The germline V gene has CDR1 MDHEN and CDR2 SYDVKM. V trimming: 6 bases; J trimming: 3 bases; junction bases outside the gene matches: 11.

The chain links TRBV12-3 or TRBV12-4 to TRBJ2-2; no clear D gene. The CDR3 totals 13 residues. V lost 7 bases to trimming and J lost 6 bases, with 12 bases between them. DNA of the CDR3: TGTGCCAGCACCAACTCCTGGGCCGGGGAGCTGTTTTTT. This sequence encodes CASTNSWAGELFF.

This clonotype was detected a few times. V usage is TRBV29-1 and J usage is TRBJ1-2, with unresolved D. The CDR3 totals 11 residues. Per germline, CDR1 SQVTM and CDR2 ANQGSEA. V shed 1 base and J shed 5 bases, with 5 bases lying between them. In nucleotides, the CDR3 is TGCAGCGTTGAAGTAGGGTATGGCTACACCTTC. Its translation is CSVEVGYGYTF.

In this sample, this clonotype turned up many times. The chain joins TRBV6-2 or TRBV6-3 to TRBJ1-1; D unclear. The CDR3 contains 12 residues. Germline V gives CDR1 MNHEY, CDR2 SVGEGT. Trimming pared 6 bases from V and 1 base from J, leaving 6 bases between. The CDR3 DNA sequence: TGTGCCAGCAGGGTTGCGAACACTGAAGCTTTCTTT. Protein product: CASRVANTEAFF.

This clonotype was counted a few times. The chain is built from TRBV6-5 and TRBJ2-1; TRBD2 matches at 12 bases. Germline loops: CDR1 MNHEY, CDR2 SVGAGI. This CDR3 is built from 14 residues. J lost 6 bases, V lost 6 bases, and 3 bases had no gene match. The CDR3 DNA sequence: TGTGCCAGCAGGACTAGCGGGGGCCTCAATGAGCAGTTCTTC. Encoded protein: CASRTSGGLNEQFF.

There are many counts of this clonotype. The chain uses TRBV4-3 and TRBJ2-1, with D maybe TRBD1 (5 bases). Germline CDR1 is LGHNA and CDR2 is YSLEER. The CDR3 runs 13 residues. Deletions cut 3 bases from V and 10 bases from J, with 13 bases between. CDR3 DNA sequence: TGCGCCAGCAGCCAGAGCAGGGAATCGGAGCAGTTCTTC. Translated: CASSQSRESEQFF.

This clonotype was picked up a small number of times. This chain joins TRBV24-1 and TRBJ2-5; 10 bases match TRBD1. The ends lost 4 bases at V and 5 bases at J; junction bases unmatched: 6. CDR1 is KGHDR, CDR2 SFDVKD, per germline. This CDR3 comprises 15 residues. The CDR3 loop is CATSDTGTGEETQYF. The CDR3 coding sequence is TGTGCCACCAGTGACACCGGGACAGGGGAGGAGACCCAGTACTTC.

This clonotype came up many times. This chain uses TRBV2 with TRBJ2-7; D call uncertain. V was cut by 2 bases and J by 0 bases, with 8 bases left in between. The germline gives CDR1 SNHLY, CDR2 FYNNEI. The CDR3 length is 14 residues. DNA of the CDR3: TGTGCCAGCAGTGAAAGTAGGGACTCCTACGAGCAGTACGTC. Translated, it gives CASSESRDSYEQYV.

This chain uses TRBV6-2 or TRBV6-3 with TRBJ2-7, with 9 bases that match TRBD1. Per the germline V gene, CDR1 is MNHEY and CDR2 is SVGEGT. Trimming removed 2 bases from V and 5 bases from J; junction bases left unmatched: 13. The length of the CDR3 is 17 residues. This CDR3 reads CASSYRALPGQGNEQYV. The CDR3 DNA follows: TGTGCCAGCAGTTACCGAGCCCTTCCGGGACAGGGTAACGAGCAGTACGTC.

The rearrangement joins TRBV5-6 to TRBJ1-4, with 9 bases identical to TRBD1. Looked up from germline, CDR1 is SGHDT and CDR2 is YYEEEE. This CDR3 is 17 amino acids long. The V and J ends lost 4 bases and 7 bases, in that order; junction bases with no gene match: 14. CDR3 sequence (DNA): TGTGCCAGCAGCATGACAGGGGGACCGTGGGGAGGTGAAAAACTGTTTTTT. Amino acid sequence: CASSMTGGPWGGEKLFF.

This chain uses TRBV5-1 with TRBJ2-1; 13 bases agree with TRBD2. CDR1 and CDR2 from the germline V gene are SGHRS and YFSETQ. V lost 6 bases to trimming and J lost 6 bases; unmatched junction nucleotides: 6. The CDR3 consists of 15 residues. CDR3 region: CASTSGTSGTNEQFF. Here the CDR3 DNA reads TGCGCCAGCACCTCCGGGACTAGCGGGACCAATGAGCAGTTCTTC.

This clonotype was counted at least ten times. The V call is TRBV7-2, the J call TRBJ1-5; weak D call: TRBD1 (5 bases). The CDR3 has 14 amino acids. V was trimmed by 3 bases and J by 4 bases, leaving 10 bases between them. Germline CDR1 is SGHTA and CDR2 is FQGNSA. The CDR3 loop reads CASSFATENQPQHF. DNA of the CDR3: TGTGCCAGCAGCTTCGCGACAGAAAATCAGCCCCAGCATTTT.